The 27 T cell receptor beta chains reported below all come from one sample, sequenced in a study of shared clonotypes between healthy human individuals. The assay was immunoSEQ multiplex PCR, and TCRdb's table has in-frame clones only and misses some. This table holds some 2.4 million clones, 80% to 95% found once. The sequencing input was naive CD4+ T cells from PBMCs. Subset meaning: CD45RA+ positively selected. The receptors come from a man aged 18 to 30 in good health. Some clones in this sample may be carry-over from other donors' samples.

This clone has just a few counts. V is TRBV7-2 and J is TRBJ1-5; D gene unclear. The V and J ends lost 3 bases and 2 bases respectively, with 5 bases between them. This CDR3 has 13 amino acids. CDR1 and CDR2 from the germline V gene are SGHTA and FQGNSA. The CDR3 loop reads CASSFDGNQPQHF. CDR3 coding DNA: TGTGCCAGCAGCTTCGACGGCAATCAGCCCCAGCATTTT.

The chain couples TRBV5-1 to TRBJ2-2; tentative D call: TRBD1 (5 bases). The CDR3 is made up of 15 amino acids. V was clipped by 2 bases and J by 3 bases, with 11 bases between them. Germline lookup yields CDR1 SGHRS and CDR2 YFSETQ. The CDR3 bases are TGCGCCAGCAGCTTCGGGCAGGGTGACACCGGGGAGCTGTTTTTT. Its protein is CASSFGQGDTGELFF.

This rearrangement joins TRBV5-1 to TRBJ1-1; D is uncertain. V was pared by 2 bases and J by 1 base, with 21 bases between. This CDR3 is built from 18 residues. CDR1 is SGHRS, CDR2 YFSETQ, per germline. CDR3 in amino acids: CASSFLTPGGGTNTEAFF. In nucleotides, the CDR3 is TGCGCCAGCAGCTTCCTAACCCCTGGTGGAGGAACGAACACTGAAGCTTTCTTT.

The J gene is TRBJ1-5, the V gene TRBV12-5; D gene ambiguous. V dropped 6 bases and J dropped 5 bases, with 11 bases sitting between them. The germline V gene has CDR1 LGHNT and CDR2 FRNRAP. The CDR3 loop spans 13 amino acids. The CDR3 here is CASGITEDQPQHF. The CDR3 DNA sequence: TGTGCTAGTGGCATAACAGAAGATCAGCCCCAGCATTTT.

The chain combines TRBV5-1 with TRBJ2-1; TRBD2 matches 9 bases. From germline, CDR1 is SGHRS and CDR2 YFSETQ. Trimming cost V 1 base and J 9 bases; bases outside gene matches: 11. This CDR3 has 16 amino acids. The CDR3 nucleotides read TGCGCCAGCAGCTTGTTAGCGGGAGTTCAAGGTGGTGAGCAGTTCTTC. Residues: CASSLLAGVQGGEQFF.

This sequence joins TRBV29-1 and TRBJ2-5; no reliable D call. CDR1 is SQVTM and CDR2 is ANQGSEA in the germline V gene. The CDR3 has 14 residues. The CDR3 sequence: CSVRRLLSGETQYF. Here the CDR3 DNA reads TGCAGTGTCCGTAGGTTGCTGTCTGGAGAGACCCAGTACTTC.

This sequence joins TRBV11-2 and TRBJ2-7; TRBD2 is a possible D gene (6 bases). This CDR3 comprises 13 residues. The germline V and J ends were trimmed by 3 bases and 7 bases, with 13 bases remaining between them. Germline CDR1 is SGHAT and CDR2 is FQNNGV. CDR3 loop: CASSFMGLTEQYF. DNA of the CDR3: TGTGCCAGCAGCTTTATGGGACTCACAGAGCAGTACTTC.

As for this clone: Other DNA sequences in the same sample also yield this CDR3. The chain links TRBV4-3 to TRBJ2-1; D call uncertain. Germline V gene lookup returns CDR1 LGHNA and CDR2 YSLEER. The germline V and J ends were trimmed by 2 bases and 0 bases, with 8 bases remaining between them. This CDR3 has 15 residues. The CDR3 DNA sequence: TGCGCCAGCAGCCAAATCGGTGGCTCCTACAATGAGCAGTTCTTC. Translated, it gives CASSQIGGSYNEQFF.

The chain has TRBV2 and TRBJ1-6; 8 bases fit TRBD1. After removal of 7 bases from V and 6 bases from J, the junction contained 11 bases not matched to a gene. CDR1 is SNHLY, CDR2 FYNNEI, per germline. This CDR3 is built from 16 residues. CDR3 sequence reads: CASTDRGRKGNSPLHF. The CDR3 DNA follows: TGTGCCAGCACCGACAGGGGCCGAAAGGGTAATTCACCCCTCCACTTT.

V gene TRBV10-3 combines with J gene TRBJ2-7; possible D gene TRBD2, 6 bases. V was clipped by 8 bases and J by 3 bases, with 8 bases between them. CDR1 and CDR2 from the germline V gene are ENHRY and SYGVKD. The CDR3 totals 11 residues. The CDR3 protein is CAIGGSYEQYF. The CDR3 DNA reads TGTGCCATCGGAGGGAGCTACGAGCAGTACTTC.

The chain is built from TRBV2 and TRBJ1-1; tentative D call: TRBD1 (6 bases). This CDR3 comprises 11 residues. Trimming left V 7 bases short and J 7 bases short, with 10 bases between. The germline V gene encodes CDR1 SNHLY and CDR2 FYNNEI. The CDR3 region is CASTEGGEAFF. Written as DNA, the CDR3 is TGTGCCAGCACCGAGGGGGGTGAAGCTTTCTTT.

The rearrangement joins TRBV4-2 to TRBJ2-3; D is possibly TRBD2 (6 bases). The CDR3 sequence is 15 residues long. V was clipped by 2 bases and J by 2 bases, with 11 bases between them. Germline V gene sequence: CDR1 LGHNA, CDR2 YNFKEQ. CDR3 loop: CASSQPGADTDTQYF. As DNA, the CDR3 is TGTGCCAGCAGCCAACCGGGAGCGGACACAGATACGCAGTATTTT.

Details on this clone: The same CDR3 arises from other DNA sequences in this sample as well. The chain is built from TRBV5-1 and TRBJ2-5; 7 bases align to TRBD1. The V gene's germline CDR1 is SGHRS and CDR2 YFSETQ. The CDR3 length is 13 residues. V was pared by 5 bases and J by 5 bases, with 6 bases of the junction left unmatched. CDR3 sequence (DNA): TGCGCCAGCAGTACCGGGACAGAGGAGACCCAGTACTTC. Its protein product is CASSTGTEETQYF.

Comments on this clone: This CDR3 is also generated by other DNA sequences in the sample. The rearrangement links TRBV4-2 to TRBJ1-2; 9 bases are a match to TRBD1. J gave up 4 bases and V 0 bases, and 3 bases lay outside the gene matches. This CDR3 region has 15 residues. The germline V gene encodes CDR1 LGHNA and CDR2 YNFKEQ. The CDR3 protein is CASSQEGTGTYGYTF. CDR3 coding DNA: TGTGCCAGCAGCCAAGAGGGGACAGGGACCTATGGCTACACCTTC.

The CDR3 sequence: CASSSGTVSYEQYF. The CDR3 region has the DNA TGTGCCAGCAGCTCCGGGACAGTGTCCTACGAGCAGTACTTC. The chain couples TRBV7-2 to TRBJ2-7; 7 nucleotides agree with TRBD1. V shed 4 bases, J shed 1 base, and the junction held 4 bases outside the gene matches. The CDR3 covers 14 residues. CDR1 SGHTA and CDR2 FQGNSA come from the germline V gene.

The chain couples TRBV4-2 to TRBJ1-2, with TRBD1 identical over 9 bases. The CDR3 covers 16 residues. Germline V gene sequence: CDR1 LGHNA, CDR2 YNFKEQ. Unmatched junction bases numbered 10, after V lost 4 bases and J lost 4 bases. In DNA form, the CDR3 reads TGTGCCAGCAGCCGAGCACAGGGGGCGCGGGGCTATGGCTACACCTTC. Its protein is CASSRAQGARGYGYTF.

The chain links TRBV4-2 to TRBJ2-1; TRBD2 agrees at 8 bases. Looked up from germline, CDR1 is LGHNA and CDR2 is YNFKEQ. CDR3 length: 15 residues. Unmatched junction bases numbered 12, after V lost 8 bases and J lost 6 bases. This CDR3 reads CASHRGTSPINEQFF. In DNA, the CDR3 is TGTGCCAGCCACCGCGGGACTAGTCCCATCAATGAGCAGTTCTTC.

The V call is TRBV18, the J call TRBJ1-2, with no clear D. The V gene's germline CDR1 is KGHSH and CDR2 LQKENI. The V end was cut by 3 bases, the J end by 1 base, with 9 bases between. This CDR3 comprises 14 residues. DNA of the CDR3: TGTGCCAGCTCACCGTCGGTCGGTAACTATGGCTACACCTTC. It is translated as CASSPSVGNYGYTF. The entire variable domain, with the rest obtained from reference TRBV18 and TRBJ1-2, is as follows: NAGVMQNPRHLVRRRGQEARLRCSPMKGHSHVYWYRQLPEEGLKFMVYLQKENIIDESGMPKERFSAEFPKEGPSILRIQQVVRGDSAAYFCASSPSVGNYGYTFGSGTRLTVV.

This clone was counted once. The J gene is TRBJ2-7, the V gene TRBV28; the D is unclear. This CDR3 contains 17 residues. With 4 bases removed from V and 0 bases from J, the gap between germline ends came to 19 bases. Germline CDR1 reads MDHEN; CDR2 reads SYDVKM. The CDR3 loop reads CASSSRVPGQSSYEQYF. DNA of the CDR3: TGTGCCAGCAGTTCCCGCGTTCCGGGCCAGAGCTCCTACGAGCAGTACTTC.

This clone was picked up one time. The chain combines TRBV18 with TRBJ2-4; 7 nucleotides match TRBD1. After removal of 6 bases from V and 6 bases from J, the junction contained 8 bases not matched to a gene. The CDR3 spans 14 residues. The germline gives CDR1 KGHSH, CDR2 LQKENI. CDR3 in DNA: TGTGCCAGCTCCCCAGACAGGGTGGTAAACATTCAGTACTTC. This encodes CASSPDRVVNIQYF.

This clone has just one count. This sample also contains other DNA sequences that code for the same CDR3. This chain joins TRBV5-1 and TRBJ2-3; no clear D. Trimming stripped 1 base from V and 1 base from J, with 7 bases between. CDR1 and CDR2 (germline): SGHRS, YFSETQ. The CDR3 loop spans 14 amino acids. CDR3 in amino acids: CASSLWSGTDTQYF. The DNA for the CDR3 is TGCGCCAGCAGCTTGTGGAGCGGCACAGATACGCAGTATTTT.

The gene calls are TRBV25-1 and TRBJ1-5, with 12 bases aligning to TRBD1. This CDR3 region has 15 residues. Germline lookup yields CDR1 MGHDK and CDR2 SYGVNS. V lost 4 bases and J lost 6; bases outside the gene matches: 4. The CDR3 coding sequence is TGTGCCAGCAGTGTGGGACAGGGGGCTAGTCAGCCCCAGCATTTT. It is translated as CASSVGQGASQPQHF.

The chain couples TRBV10-3 to TRBJ1-5, with a tentative D call TRBD1 (5 bases). The CDR3 runs 13 residues. Germline lookup yields CDR1 ENHRY and CDR2 SYGVKD. V gave up 5 bases and J gave up 5 bases, with 10 bases separating them. Here the CDR3 reads CAISPQGDQPQHF. The DNA for the CDR3 is TGTGCCATCAGTCCGCAGGGAGATCAGCCCCAGCATTTT.

The genes are TRBV5-6 and TRBJ2-3, with D possibly TRBD2 on 6 matching bases. CDR3 length equals 17 residues. The germline gives CDR1 SGHDT, CDR2 YYEEEE. V was clipped by 0 bases and J by 1 base, with 15 bases between them. The CDR3 protein is CASSLGARGARTDTQYF. In DNA, the CDR3 is TGTGCCAGCAGCTTGGGGGCGCGGGGAGCGCGCACAGATACGCAGTATTTT.

The chain recombines TRBV7-9 with TRBJ2-6; TRBD1 matches at 10 bases. The V gene end was trimmed by 5 bases and the J gene end by 4 bases; junction bases not matched to a gene: 5. The CDR3 contains 16 residues. Germline CDR1 reads SEHNR; CDR2 reads FQNEAQ (reference sequence). The CDR3 loop reads CASSPGQGKGANVLTF. The CDR3 region has the DNA TGTGCCAGCAGCCCGGGACAGGGGAAAGGGGCCAACGTCCTGACTTTC.

The chain employs TRBV10-1 and TRBJ2-7; a weak D match, TRBD2 (7 bases). Trimming removed 1 base from V and 0 bases from J, with 16 bases in between. This CDR3 is built from 17 residues. Germline lookup yields CDR1 WNHNN and CDR2 SYGVQD (reference sequence). The CDR3 spells CASSEFSGRGNSYEQYF. The CDR3, as DNA: TGCGCCAGCAGTGAGTTTTCGGGGAGGGGGAACTCCTACGAGCAGTACTTC.

The rearrangement uses TRBV27 and TRBJ2-3, with TRBD2 identical over 11 bases. CDR1 MNHEY and CDR2 SMNVEV come from the germline V gene (reference sequence). The CDR3 sequence is 15 residues long. Unmatched junction bases numbered 4, after V lost 6 bases and J lost 2 bases. In nucleotides, the CDR3 is TGTGCCAGCAGAAGACTAGCGGGGCCCACAGATACGCAGTATTTT. Translation: CASRRLAGPTDTQYF.